Below are 4 T cell receptor beta chains sequenced from a single sample in a study of shared clonotypes between healthy human individuals (dated by TCRdb to the early 2020s). CD8 naive samples were CD45RO-negative cells positively selected for CCR7, giving a CD45RA+CCR7+ population that excluded TemRA cells. Library generation was performed with the immunoSEQ multiplex PCR assay. TCRdb limited this immuneACCESS table to in-frame rearrangements with V and J called. A share of clones is missing; checked studies link under half to unresolved V genes, and the rest is unexplained. The sample profile shows some 2 million clones; less than 95% of them were found once. The ten largest clones take up roughly 1.2% of the sample. The sequenced sample consisted of naive CD8+ T cells sorted from blood. Read against the paper, the sample's cell subset or site label means: CD45RA+CCR7+. Source of these receptors: a man between 18 and 35 years old in good health.

The gene calls are TRBV7-9 and TRBJ2-5, with 8 positions matching TRBD2. Germline V CDR1 and CDR2: SEHNR, FQNEAQ (reference sequence). The V segment lost 5 bases and the J segment 5 bases; nucleotides outside the gene matches: 7. CDR3 length: 14 amino acids. The CDR3 region has the DNA TGTGCCAGCAGCATTAGCGGGACTCAGGAGACCCAGTACTTC. Its protein is CASSISGTQETQYF.

The chain links TRBV13 to TRBJ2-1; D call uncertain. The germline gives CDR1 PRHDT, CDR2 FYEKMQ (reference sequence). This CDR3 comprises 14 residues. V lost 3 bases, J lost 6 bases, and 12 bases lay in between. The CDR3 bases are TGTGCCAGCAGCTTTCACCAGATAGGCAATGAGCAGTTCTTC. Translated: CASSFHQIGNEQFF.

This sequence joins TRBV29-1 and TRBJ2-1; D call uncertain. The CDR3 is 13 residues long. Trimming cost V 3 bases and J 2 bases, with 8 bases left between them. The germline V gene has CDR1 SQVTM and CDR2 ANQGSEA. For the CDR3, the DNA is TGCAGCGTTGATGCCAGGACCTACAATGAGCAGTTCTTC. This translates into CSVDARTYNEQFF.

V gene TRBV29-1 combines with J gene TRBJ1-4; D is unresolved. The CDR3 totals 13 residues. V dropped 7 bases and J dropped 0 bases, with 9 bases sitting between them. The germline V gene encodes CDR1 SQVTM and CDR2 ANQGSEA. CDR3 sequence: CSAVSATNEKLFF. The CDR3 bases are TGCAGCGCCGTCAGTGCAACTAATGAAAAACTGTTTTTT.